These 8 T cell receptor beta chains were all obtained from the same sample, sequenced in a study of tumor-infiltrating lymphocytes in primary liver carcinoma. Constant-region priming of around 490 ng total RNA yielded TCR beta cDNA. What produced the TCR beta libraries was three nested multiplex PCR rounds using slightly modified ARM-PCR. A C-beta reverse primer and TRBV1-TRBV30 forward primers served in each of the first two PCR rounds, at roughly 10 cycles apiece. Via MiXCR, TCRdb re-called the multiplex PCR reads, giving one row per CDR3 protein. The sample lists 200,000 or so distinct CDR3 sequences, 65% occurring once. Unsorted whole blood supplied the blood RNA, and germline DNA was isolated too. The specimen sequenced was peripheral blood. These receptors were obtained from a woman in her sixties or seventies with primary liver carcinoma and hepatitis B virus infection.

In regard to this clonotype: It is likely a read error, because the conserved phenylalanine at the end of the CDR3 is missing. Because the CDR3's place on the DNA is in doubt, the DNA is left out and the CDR3 is given as listed by TCRdb. The V and J genes are TRBV29-1 and TRBJ2-1. CDR1 and CDR2 (germline): SQVTM, ANQGSEA. Both ends counted, the CDR3 spans 12 residues. CDR3 sequence reads: CSVGTDDNEQFL.

This clonotype was counted ten times or more. The V gene is TRBV10-3, the J gene TRBJ1-5; D unclear. The CDR3 has 12 residues. Germline CDR1 is ENHRY and CDR2 is SYGVKD. V lost 3 bases, J lost 5 bases, and 5 bases lay in between. DNA for the CDR3: TGTGCCATCAGTGAAAGGGATCAGCCCCAGCATTTT. The encoded protein is CAISERDQPQHF.

This clonotype was recorded a few times. This could be a read error, since a much larger clone is one nucleotide away. This rearrangement joins TRBV6-5 to TRBJ2-7, with D possibly TRBD2 on 5 matching bases. Per the germline V gene, CDR1 is MNHEY and CDR2 is SVGAGI. V was trimmed by 2 bases and J by 2 bases, leaving 13 bases between them. This CDR3 contains 15 residues. Here the CDR3 reads CASSYLVGDAYEQYF. CDR3 DNA sequence: TGTGCCAGCAGTTACCTAGTGGGAGATGCCTACGAGCAGTACTTC.

Turning to this clonotype: Since the CDR3 does not end with the conserved phenylalanine or tryptophan, this likely comes from a read error. The chain links TRBV6-5 to TRBJ1-1; tentative D call: TRBD1 (5 bases). CDR3 size: 14 residues. Trimming pared 8 bases from V and 1 base from J, leaving 14 bases between. Germline values: CDR1 MNHEY, CDR2 SVGAGI. For the CDR3, the DNA is TGTGCCAGCGCCGGGACCCGCCCGAACACTGAAGCTTTCCTT. This sequence encodes CASAGTRPNTEAFL.

At least ten counts were recorded for this clonotype. The chain uses TRBV7-8 and TRBJ2-5; D tentatively reads TRBD1 or TRBD2 (5 bases each). V was pared by 5 bases and J by 4 bases, with 17 bases between. The CDR3 covers 15 residues. Germline V gene data show CDR1 as SGHVS and CDR2 as FQNEAQ. The CDR3 DNA is TGTGCCAGCAGCCGACTGCGAGGGGTGGGAGAGACCCAGTACTTC. It encodes CASSRLRGVGETQYF. The variable domain in full, completed from reference TRBV7-8 and TRBJ2-5, reads GAGVSQSPRYKVAKRGQDVALRCDPISGHVSLFWYQQALGQGPEFLTYFQNEAQLDKSGLPSDRFFAERPEGSVSTLKIQRTQQEDSAVYLCASSRLRGVGETQYFGPGTRLLVL.

Note on this clonotype: At one end the junction does not follow the germline gene, possibly because of a read error. The V and J genes are TRBV7-8 and TRBJ2-1; no definite D call. This CDR3 is 13 amino acids long. From germline, CDR1 is SGHVS and CDR2 FQNEAQ. The CDR3 reads CASTLVIVNEQFF. The CDR3 DNA is TGTGCCAGCACCTTAGTCATCGTCAATGAGCAGTTCTTC.

The genes are TRBV12-3 or TRBV12-4 and TRBJ1-2, with D unresolved. V dropped 4 bases and J dropped 9 bases, with 15 bases sitting between them. The CDR3 loop spans 13 amino acids. This chain's CDR3 is CASSYPWGYSYTF. The CDR3 DNA sequence: TGTGCCAGCAGTTACCCCTGGGGATATAGCTACACCTTC.

As to this clonotype: With a much larger clone just one base away, this may be a read error. The gene calls are TRBV29-1 and TRBJ2-3, with a tentative D call TRBD1 (7 bases). The CDR3 contains 13 residues. Germline values: CDR1 SQVTM, CDR2 ANQGSEA. The germline V and J ends were trimmed by 7 bases and 0 bases, with 11 bases remaining between them. As DNA, the CDR3 is TGCAGCGCTCAGGGGGGTAGCACAGATACGCAGTATTTT. Translating gives CSAQGGSTDTQYF.